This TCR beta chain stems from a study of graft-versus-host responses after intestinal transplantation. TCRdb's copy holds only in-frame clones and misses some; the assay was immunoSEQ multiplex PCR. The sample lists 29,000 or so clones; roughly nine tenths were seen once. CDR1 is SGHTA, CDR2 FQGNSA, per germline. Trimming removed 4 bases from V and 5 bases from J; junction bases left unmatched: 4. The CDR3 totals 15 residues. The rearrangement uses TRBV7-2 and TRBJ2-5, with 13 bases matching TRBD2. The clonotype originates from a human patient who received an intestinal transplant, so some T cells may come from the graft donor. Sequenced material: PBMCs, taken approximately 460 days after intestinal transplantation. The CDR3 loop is CASSWTSGGLETQYF. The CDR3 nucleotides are TGTGCCAGCAGCTGGACTAGCGGGGGATTGGAGACCCAGTACTTC.